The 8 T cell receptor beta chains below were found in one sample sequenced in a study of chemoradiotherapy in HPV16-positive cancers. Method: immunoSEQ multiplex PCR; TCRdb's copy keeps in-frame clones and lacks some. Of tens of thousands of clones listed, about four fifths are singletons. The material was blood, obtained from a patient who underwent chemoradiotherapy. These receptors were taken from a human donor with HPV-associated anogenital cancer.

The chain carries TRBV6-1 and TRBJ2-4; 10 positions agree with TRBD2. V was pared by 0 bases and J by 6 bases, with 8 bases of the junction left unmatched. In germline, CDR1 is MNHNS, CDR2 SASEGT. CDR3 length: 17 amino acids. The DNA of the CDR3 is TGTGCCAGCAGTGAAGCGATCCTAGCGGGGGTTAGAAACATTCAGTACTTC. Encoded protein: CASSEAILAGVRNIQYF.

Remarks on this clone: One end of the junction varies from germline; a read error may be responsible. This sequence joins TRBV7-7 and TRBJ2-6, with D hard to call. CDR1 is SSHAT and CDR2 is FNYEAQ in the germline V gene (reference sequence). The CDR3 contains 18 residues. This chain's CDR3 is CASSISSKCTKSGQRPDF. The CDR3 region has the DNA TGTGCCAGCAGCATTAGTTCTAAATGCACAAAGTCGGGCCAACGTCCTGACTTC.

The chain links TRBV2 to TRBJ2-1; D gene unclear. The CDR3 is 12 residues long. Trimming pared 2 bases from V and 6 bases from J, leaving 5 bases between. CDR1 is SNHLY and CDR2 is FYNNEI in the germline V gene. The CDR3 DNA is TGTGCCAGCAGTGAAAGGGCCAATGAGCAGTTCTTC. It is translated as CASSERANEQFF.

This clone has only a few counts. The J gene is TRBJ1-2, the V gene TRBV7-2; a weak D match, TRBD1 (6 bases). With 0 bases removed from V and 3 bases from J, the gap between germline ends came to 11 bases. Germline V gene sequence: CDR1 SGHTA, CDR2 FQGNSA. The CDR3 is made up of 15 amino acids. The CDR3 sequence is CASSLAPGHDYGYTF. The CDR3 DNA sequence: TGTGCCAGCAGCTTAGCCCCGGGACACGACTATGGCTACACCTTC.

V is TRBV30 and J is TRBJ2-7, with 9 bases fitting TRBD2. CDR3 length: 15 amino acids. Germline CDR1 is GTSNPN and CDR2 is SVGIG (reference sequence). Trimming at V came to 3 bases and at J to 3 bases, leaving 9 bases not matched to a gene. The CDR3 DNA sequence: TGTGCCTGGAGGGACGGAGAGCGGGGGGTCTACGAGCAGTACTTC. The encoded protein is CAWRDGERGVYEQYF. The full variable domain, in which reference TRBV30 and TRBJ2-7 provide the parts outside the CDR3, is SQTIHQWPATLVQPVGSPLSLECTVEGTSNPNLYWYRQAAGRGLQLLFYSVGIGQISSEVPQNLSASRPQDRQFILSSKKLLLSDSGFYLCAWRDGERGVYEQYFGPGTRLTVT.

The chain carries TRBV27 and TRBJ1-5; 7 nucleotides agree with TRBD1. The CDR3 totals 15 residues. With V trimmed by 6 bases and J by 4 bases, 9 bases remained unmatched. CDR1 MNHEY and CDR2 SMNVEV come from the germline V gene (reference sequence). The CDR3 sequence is CASSYGTDVNQPQHF. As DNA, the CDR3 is TGTGCCAGCAGCTACGGGACAGACGTAAATCAGCCCCAGCATTTT.

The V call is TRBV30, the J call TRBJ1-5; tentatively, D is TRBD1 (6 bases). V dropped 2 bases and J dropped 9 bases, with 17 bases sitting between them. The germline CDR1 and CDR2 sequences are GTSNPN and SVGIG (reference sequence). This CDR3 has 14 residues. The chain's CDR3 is CAWSRNTGFRPQHF. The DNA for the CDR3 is TGTGCCTGGAGTAGAAATACAGGGTTTCGGCCCCAGCATTTT.

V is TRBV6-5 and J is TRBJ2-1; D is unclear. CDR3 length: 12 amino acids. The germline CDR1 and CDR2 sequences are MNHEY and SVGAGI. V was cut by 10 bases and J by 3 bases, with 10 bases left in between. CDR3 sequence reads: CATRNSYNEQFF. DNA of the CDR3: TGTGCCACCAGGAACAGCTACAATGAGCAGTTCTTC.